Below, 2 T cell receptor beta chains from the same sample are listed, as sequenced in a study of beta chain features in type 1 diabetes. Investigators reverse transcribed all isolated RNA, so they sequenced expressed TCRB transcripts. Profiled with immunoSEQ multiplex PCR; TCRdb holds only in-frame clones, not every one. Of 850,000 to 900,000 clones in the sample, roughly 17% are singletons; the top ten hold 0.023%. Material for sequencing was naive CD4+ T cells from blood. Every receptor here comes from a woman younger than 30 in good health.

The chain links TRBV28 to TRBJ2-7; D possibly corresponds to TRBD2 (6 bases). In germline, CDR1 is MDHEN, CDR2 SYDVKM. The CDR3 length is 13 residues. V dropped 6 bases and J dropped 3 bases, with 12 bases sitting between them. CDR3 in DNA: TGTGCCAGCAGCGGGAGTCTTAGCTACGAGCAGTACTTC. It translates to CASSGSLSYEQYF.

This chain links TRBV28 with TRBJ2-1; the match to TRBD2 covers 7 bases. The germline gives CDR1 MDHEN, CDR2 SYDVKM. Trimming cost V 7 bases and J 0 bases; bases outside gene matches: 6. This CDR3 has 15 amino acids. In DNA, the CDR3 is TGTGCCAGCACCGCTAGCGGAAGCTCCTACAATGAGCAGTTCTTC. As protein: CASTASGSSYNEQFF. Together with reference TRBV28 and TRBJ2-1, the CDR3 gives the full variable domain: DVKVTQSSRYLVKRTGEKVFLECVQDMDHENMFWYRQDPGLGLRLIYFSYDVKMKEKGDIPEGYSVSREKKERFSLILESASTNQTSMYLCASTASGSSYNEQFFGPGTRLTVL.